The 14 T cell receptor beta chains reported below all come from one sample, sequenced in a study of blood T cell repertoires in COVID-19. Produced via immunoSEQ multiplex PCR; TCRdb's table is partial and in-frame only. The repertoire holds some 510,000 clones, with approximately 88% as singletons. Sequenced material: PBMCs or T cells enriched from blood (not recorded which). The source is a middle-aged woman who had recovered from COVID-19.

This clone was detected once. The V gene is TRBV5-5, the J gene TRBJ2-1; D possibly corresponds to TRBD1 (6 bases). CDR1 is SGHKS, CDR2 YYEKEE, per germline (reference sequence). This CDR3 spans 14 amino acids. The V gene lost 0 bases and the J gene lost 8 bases, with 12 bases spanning the gap. The CDR3 region is CASSLESGEYEQFF. The CDR3 DNA reads TGTGCCAGCAGCTTGGAATCAGGGGAGTATGAGCAGTTCTTC.

The chain recombines TRBV27 with TRBJ1-6; D not certain. V was shortened by 8 bases and J by 0 bases, with 11 bases between the two germline ends. Germline V CDR1 and CDR2: MNHEY, SMNVEV (reference sequence). The length of the CDR3 is 15 residues. The CDR3 protein is CASRRESSYNSPLHF. In DNA form, the CDR3 reads TGTGCCAGCCGAAGGGAGAGCTCCTATAATTCACCCCTCCACTTT.

The CDR3 sequence is CASSPAGEPQHF. Written as DNA, the CDR3 is TGTGCCAGCAGTCCGGCCGGAGAGCCCCAGCATTTT. The chain carries TRBV7-2 and TRBJ1-5; the D is unclear. Germline CDR1 and CDR2: SGHTA and FQGNSA. This CDR3 has 12 residues. V lost 6 bases and J 8 bases, leaving 11 bases between the germline ends.

The chain couples TRBV6-2 or TRBV6-3 to TRBJ1-1, with D unclear. V gave up 0 bases and J gave up 8 bases, with 7 bases separating them. CDR3 size: 12 residues. Germline CDR1 is MNHEY and CDR2 is SVGEGT. As DNA, the CDR3 is TGTGCCAGCAGTTACTCGACCAGGGAAGCTTTCTTT. It codes for CASSYSTREAFF.

This clone was counted between two and nine times. The chain is built from TRBV5-1 and TRBJ1-3; no definite D call. CDR1 and CDR2 from the germline V gene are SGHRS and YFSETQ. This CDR3 is built from 13 residues. V lost 1 base, J lost 7 bases, and 9 bases lay in between. CDR3 loop: CASSLNGINTIYF. CDR3 in DNA: TGCGCCAGCAGCTTGAACGGGATCAACACCATATATTTT.

The chain links TRBV5-1 to TRBJ2-7; D is unresolved. CDR1 is SGHRS, CDR2 YFSETQ, per germline. V was shortened by 0 bases and J by 4 bases, with 11 bases between the two germline ends. The CDR3 is made up of 14 amino acids. As DNA, the CDR3 is TGCGCCAGCAGCTTGGGTAACGCGCGATACGAGCAGTACTTC. This sequence encodes CASSLGNARYEQYF.

The chain joins TRBV3-1 (or the pseudogene TRBV3-2) to TRBJ2-5, with 12 positions matching TRBD2. The germline gives CDR1 LGHDT, CDR2 YNNKEL (reference sequence). Trimming removed 4 bases from V and 4 bases from J; junction bases left unmatched: 13. The CDR3 spans 18 residues. The CDR3 loop is CASSPRLAGDQRGETQYF. The CDR3 nucleotides are TGTGCCAGCAGCCCCAGACTAGCGGGAGATCAGAGAGGAGAGACCCAGTACTTC.

This chain uses TRBV12-3 or TRBV12-4 with TRBJ1-1; a possible D gene is TRBD1 (6 bases). The CDR3 has 13 amino acids. Trimming stripped 6 bases from V and 3 bases from J, with 11 bases between. The CDR3 region has the DNA TGTGCCAGCAGCCTTCGACAGGACACTGAAGCTTTCTTT. It specifies CASSLRQDTEAFF.

The V and J genes are TRBV10-1 and TRBJ1-1, with 7 bases lining up with TRBD1. V shed 6 bases and J 2 bases; nucleotides not matched to a gene: 6. Germline lookup yields CDR1 WNHNN and CDR2 SYGVQD (reference sequence). The CDR3 has 14 residues. The CDR3 sequence is CASSGGTANTEAFF. The CDR3 bases are TGCGCCAGCAGCGGTGGGACAGCAAACACTGAAGCTTTCTTT.

The chain recombines TRBV4-3 with TRBJ2-1; TRBD1 matches 9 bases. The CDR3 consists of 14 residues. The V gene end was trimmed by 4 bases and the J gene end by 8 bases; junction bases not matched to a gene: 6. Germline V lookup: CDR1 LGHNA, CDR2 YSLEER. CDR3 DNA: TGCGCCAGCAGCCCAAGATGGACAGGGGATGAGCAGTTCTTC. Its translation: CASSPRWTGDEQFF.

The gene calls are TRBV5-4 and TRBJ2-5; 9 bases align to TRBD2. The CDR3 loop spans 15 amino acids. Germline-derived CDR1 and CDR2 are SGHNT and YYREEE (reference sequence). With V trimmed by 0 bases and J by 4 bases, 4 bases remained unmatched. The CDR3 region has the DNA TGTGCCAGCAGCTTGGTTAGCGGGAGAGGAGAGACCCAGTACTTC. This sequence encodes CASSLVSGRGETQYF.

The chain has TRBV19 and TRBJ1-2, with 7 bases identical to TRBD1. Losses at the gene ends were 4 bases for V and 8 bases for J; bases not matched to a gene: 13. CDR1 is LNHDA, CDR2 SQIVND, per germline (reference sequence). CDR3 length equals 15 residues. CDR3 in amino acids: CASSKERQGLAGYTF. The CDR3 DNA sequence: TGTGCCAGTAGTAAAGAGAGACAGGGTCTCGCGGGCTACACCTTC.

The chain is built from TRBV18 and TRBJ2-1; 8 nucleotides match TRBD1. V trimming: 4 bases; J trimming: 6 bases; junction bases outside the gene matches: 8. There are 15 residues in the CDR3. Germline values: CDR1 KGHSH, CDR2 LQKENI. The CDR3 DNA reads as TGTGCCAGCTCACGGCGCAGGGGGCTCTCCAATGAGCAGTTCTTC. This translates into CASSRRRGLSNEQFF.

The genes are TRBV10-2 and TRBJ1-2; D call uncertain. Germline lookup yields CDR1 WSHSY and CDR2 SAAADI. This CDR3 contains 14 residues. V was pared by 3 bases and J by 1 base, with 9 bases between. As DNA, the CDR3 is TGCGCCAGCAGTGATGAGAGTATTAACTATGGCTACACCTTC. Its protein is CASSDESINYGYTF.